The rows below give T cell receptor beta chains drawn from one sample of a study of blood T cell repertoires in COVID-19. Assay used: immunoSEQ multiplex PCR; TCRdb lists only in-frame clones, some missing. Here the sample spans around 260,000 clones, 65% to 90% being singletons. Sequenced input: peripheral blood. The origin of the receptors is a human donor in a cohort sampled during active COVID-19. Each CDR3 is given with its conserved first and last residue. The order of the fields is J gene, clone size, V gene, D gene, CDR3 protein, CDR3 DNA. A D gene is named only where the DNA matches it firmly. Clone size is stated in some rows and not others, as once, few, many or a class when expanded.

J gene: TRBJ2-3
clone size: NA
V gene: TRBV2
D gene: NA
CDR3 protein: CASSTTSAADTQYF
CDR3 DNA: TGTGCCAGCAGCACCACCAGTGCAGCAGATACGCAGTATTTT

J gene: TRBJ2-2
clone size: NA
V gene: TRBV3-1/TRBV3-2
D gene: TRBD1
CDR3 protein: CASNPTGTGLTGELFF
CDR3 DNA: TGTGCCAGCAATCCAACCGGGACAGGGCTTACCGGGGAGCTGTTTTTT

J gene: TRBJ2-2
clone size: few
V gene: TRBV19
D gene: TRBD2
CDR3 protein: CASSSLAGGGWTGELFF
CDR3 DNA: TGTGCCAGTAGTAGTCTAGCGGGAGGGGGTTGGACCGGGGAGCTGTTTTTT

J gene: TRBJ2-4
clone size: NA
V gene: TRBV9
D gene: TRBD2
CDR3 protein: CASSPAGGGNIQYF
CDR3 DNA: TGTGCCAGCAGCCCCGCGGGCGGGGGGAACATTCAGTACTTC

J gene: TRBJ2-6
clone size: NA
V gene: TRBV5-4
D gene: TRBD2
CDR3 protein: CATTTSGRPDSSGANVLTF
CDR3 DNA: TGTGCCACCACGACTAGCGGGAGGCCAGACAGCTCTGGGGCCAACGTCCTGACTTTC

J gene: TRBJ1-2
clone size: NA
V gene: TRBV14
D gene: NA
CDR3 protein: CASSHNIGQKGSGYTF
CDR3 DNA: TGTGCCAGCAGCCATAATATCGGACAGAAGGGGAGTGGCTACACCTTC

J gene: TRBJ2-7
clone size: NA
V gene: TRBV7-8
D gene: NA
CDR3 protein: CASSLLETSYEQYF
CDR3 DNA: TGTGCCAGCAGCTTATTGGAGACTAGCTACGAGCAGTACTTC

J gene: TRBJ1-5
clone size: NA
V gene: TRBV10-3
D gene: NA
CDR3 protein: CAISVGGDQPQHF
CDR3 DNA: TGTGCCATCAGTGTAGGGGGTGACCAGCCCCAGCATTTT

J gene: TRBJ2-3
clone size: few
V gene: TRBV6-1
D gene: NA
CDR3 protein: CASSEGLGGYTDTQYF
CDR3 DNA: TGTGCCAGCAGTGAAGGGCTAGGGGGATACACAGATACGCAGTATTTT

J gene: TRBJ1-2
clone size: NA
V gene: TRBV6-6
D gene: NA
CDR3 protein: CASSYDEQAVYGYTF
CDR3 DNA: TGTGCCAGCAGTTATGACGAACAAGCGGTCTATGGCTACACCTTC

J gene: TRBJ2-5
clone size: NA
V gene: TRBV5-6
D gene: TRBD1
CDR3 protein: CASSPNPGQGAQRETQYF
CDR3 DNA: TGTGCCAGCAGCCCTAACCCGGGACAGGGGGCGCAAAGGGAGACCCAGTACTTC

J gene: TRBJ1-5
clone size: NA
V gene: TRBV6-5
D gene: NA
CDR3 protein: CASNRERNQPQHF
CDR3 DNA: TGTGCCAGCAACCGGGAACGCAATCAGCCCCAGCATTTT

J gene: TRBJ2-1
clone size: NA
V gene: TRBV12-3/TRBV12-4
D gene: NA
CDR3 protein: CASSLDRNNEQFF
CDR3 DNA: TGTGCCAGCAGTTTGGACAGAAACAATGAGCAGTTCTTC

J gene: TRBJ2-1
clone size: once
V gene: TRBV9
D gene: TRBD2
CDR3 protein: CASSSSGGSYNEQFF
CDR3 DNA: TGTGCCAGCAGCTCTAGCGGGGGCTCCTACAATGAGCAGTTCTTC

J gene: TRBJ2-1
clone size: NA
V gene: TRBV3-1/TRBV3-2
D gene: TRBD2
CDR3 protein: CASSHPLADEQFF
CDR3 DNA: TGTGCCAGCAGCCACCCACTAGCGGATGAGCAGTTCTTC

J gene: TRBJ2-3
clone size: NA
V gene: TRBV7-3
D gene: TRBD2
CDR3 protein: CASSLDGEGGNTDTQYF
CDR3 DNA: TGTGCCAGCAGCTTAGATGGGGAGGGCGGAAATACAGATACGCAGTATTTT

J gene: TRBJ2-1
clone size: NA
V gene: TRBV11-2
D gene: TRBD1
CDR3 protein: CASSLDWRTGPRDEQFF
CDR3 DNA: TGTGCCAGCAGCTTAGATTGGCGGACAGGGCCTAGAGATGAGCAGTTCTTC

J gene: TRBJ2-7
clone size: NA
V gene: TRBV7-2
D gene: TRBD2
CDR3 protein: CASSLGLAGKEQYF
CDR3 DNA: TGTGCCAGCAGCTTGGGACTAGCGGGAAAAGAGCAGTACTTC

J gene: TRBJ2-2
clone size: NA
V gene: TRBV28
D gene: NA
CDR3 protein: CATTPAGVYAGELFF
CDR3 DNA: TGTGCCACCACCCCGGCAGGGGTGTATGCCGGGGAGCTGTTTTTT

J gene: TRBJ1-5
clone size: NA
V gene: TRBV7-9
D gene: NA
CDR3 protein: CASSGWNQPQHF
CDR3 DNA: TGTGCCAGCAGCGGCTGGAATCAGCCCCAGCATTTT

J gene: TRBJ2-2
clone size: NA
V gene: TRBV6-2/TRBV6-3
D gene: TRBD2
CDR3 protein: CASSYGLAGAGELFF
CDR3 DNA: TGTGCCAGCAGTTACGGGCTAGCGGGAGCCGGGGAGCTGTTTTTT

J gene: TRBJ2-5
clone size: few
V gene: TRBV18
D gene: NA
CDR3 protein: CASSPLQETQYF
CDR3 DNA: TGTGCCAGCTCACCCCTACAAGAGACCCAGTACTTC

J gene: TRBJ2-7
clone size: NA
V gene: TRBV27
D gene: TRBD2
CDR3 protein: CASSWGGRGHEQYF
CDR3 DNA: TGTGCCAGCAGTTGGGGCGGGAGAGGCCACGAGCAGTACTTC

J gene: TRBJ2-2
clone size: NA
V gene: TRBV7-9
D gene: TRBD1
CDR3 protein: CASSPRTGGAGELFF
CDR3 DNA: TGTGCCAGCAGCCCCCGAACAGGGGGTGCCGGGGAGCTGTTTTTT

J gene: TRBJ2-5
clone size: NA
V gene: TRBV11-2
D gene: NA
CDR3 protein: CASSFLQPLVSQETQYF
CDR3 DNA: TGTGCCAGCAGCTTTCTACAGCCGTTAGTCAGTCAAGAGACCCAGTACTTC

J gene: TRBJ2-5
clone size: NA
V gene: TRBV3-1/TRBV3-2
D gene: TRBD2
CDR3 protein: CASSLFSGGSQETQYF
CDR3 DNA: TGTGCCAGCAGCTTATTCTCGGGGGGGAGCCAAGAGACCCAGTACTTC

J gene: TRBJ1-2
clone size: NA
V gene: TRBV27
D gene: NA
CDR3 protein: CASSKGLGLVGGYTF
CDR3 DNA: TGTGCCAGCAGCAAAGGGCTAGGACTCGTCGGTGGCTACACCTTC

J gene: TRBJ1-2
clone size: NA
V gene: TRBV19
D gene: NA
CDR3 protein: CASSWEYGYTF
CDR3 DNA: TGTGCCAGTAGCTGGGAGTATGGCTACACCTTC

J gene: TRBJ2-3
clone size: once
V gene: TRBV2
D gene: NA
CDR3 protein: CASSVDSNTDTQYF
CDR3 DNA: TGTGCCAGCAGTGTGGACTCAAACACAGATACGCAGTATTTT

J gene: TRBJ1-4
clone size: NA
V gene: TRBV30
D gene: TRBD1
CDR3 protein: CACNRGGEKLFF
CDR3 DNA: TGTGCCTGTAACAGGGGTGGGGAAAAACTGTTTTTT

J gene: TRBJ1-4
clone size: NA
V gene: TRBV14
D gene: NA
CDR3 protein: CASSQVPIFGTNEKLFF
CDR3 DNA: TGTGCCAGCAGCCAAGTCCCCATCTTCGGGACTAATGAAAAACTGTTTTTT

J gene: TRBJ2-7
clone size: NA
V gene: TRBV15
D gene: TRBD2
CDR3 protein: CATSNAGDYEQYF
CDR3 DNA: TGTGCCACCAGCAATGCGGGAGATTACGAGCAGTACTTC

J gene: TRBJ2-7
clone size: NA
V gene: TRBV19
D gene: NA
CDR3 protein: CASSISGREQYF
CDR3 DNA: TGTGCCAGTAGTATTTCAGGGAGGGAGCAGTACTTC

J gene: TRBJ1-5
clone size: NA
V gene: TRBV5-6
D gene: NA
CDR3 protein: CASSFWSGASNQPQHF
CDR3 DNA: TGTGCCAGCAGCTTTTGGTCAGGGGCTAGCAATCAGCCCCAGCATTTT

J gene: TRBJ2-3
clone size: NA
V gene: TRBV5-1
D gene: TRBD2
CDR3 protein: CASSPESLAGVIDTQYF
CDR3 DNA: TGCGCCAGCAGCCCTGAGTCACTAGCGGGAGTTATAGATACGCAGTATTTT

J gene: TRBJ2-2
clone size: NA
V gene: TRBV19
D gene: NA
CDR3 protein: CASRGANTGELFF
CDR3 DNA: TGTGCCAGTAGGGGAGCTAACACCGGGGAGCTGTTTTTT

J gene: TRBJ2-7
clone size: NA
V gene: TRBV24-1
D gene: TRBD1
CDR3 protein: CATSGRCDRAYYEQYF
CDR3 DNA: TGTGCCACCAGTGGAAGGTGCGACAGGGCCTACTACGAGCAGTACTTC

J gene: TRBJ2-3
clone size: NA
V gene: TRBV11-2
D gene: TRBD1
CDR3 protein: CASTKGGLGSDTQYF
CDR3 DNA: TGTGCCAGCACCAAAGGGGGCCTCGGATCAGATACGCAGTATTTT

J gene: TRBJ2-1
clone size: NA
V gene: TRBV29-1
D gene: TRBD2
CDR3 protein: CSVREGPNEQFF
CDR3 DNA: TGCAGCGTCCGGGAGGGCCCGAATGAGCAGTTCTTC

J gene: TRBJ2-7
clone size: NA
V gene: TRBV7-2
D gene: NA
CDR3 protein: CASSLVSGAYEQYF
CDR3 DNA: TGTGCCAGCAGCTTAGTATCGGGGGCCTACGAGCAGTACTTC

J gene: TRBJ2-7
clone size: NA
V gene: TRBV19
D gene: NA
CDR3 protein: CASSNHPRYEQYF
CDR3 DNA: TGTGCCAGTAGTAACCACCCCCGGTACGAGCAGTACTTC

J gene: TRBJ2-5
clone size: NA
V gene: TRBV7-6
D gene: TRBD2
CDR3 protein: CASSLQPTIAGGRQETQYF
CDR3 DNA: TGTGCCAGCAGCTTGCAACCCACTATAGCGGGAGGGAGACAAGAGACCCAGTACTTC

J gene: TRBJ2-3
clone size: NA
V gene: TRBV7-8
D gene: TRBD2
CDR3 protein: CASRKLAGAPDTQYF
CDR3 DNA: TGTGCCAGCAGAAAACTAGCGGGAGCCCCAGATACGCAGTATTTT

J gene: TRBJ1-4
clone size: NA
V gene: TRBV19
D gene: TRBD1
CDR3 protein: CASRDRGRDEKLFF
CDR3 DNA: TGTGCCAGCCGGGACAGGGGAAGAGACGAAAAACTGTTTTTT